This entry is about one T cell receptor beta chain. This clonotype was observed a handful of times. What antigen it recognizes has not been identified. Base qualities were left out, and no much larger clone turns up one base away. The sample's time point label is to be understood as: around 42 days after influenza vaccine administration. This entry comes from a study of response to subunit inactivated influenza vaccine (dated by TCRdb to 2016 to 2018). About the study as a whole: Deep quantitative T cell receptor repertoire profiling was used in the study to track responses to a trivalent subunit inactivated influenza vaccine. Points the paper makes about the study in general: It was suggested by the authors that each seasonal influenza vaccination may recruit only a limited number of new T cells.

The library came from RT-PCR. Sequencing used an Illumina HiSeq 2500. TCRdb cleaned the public reads at Q25 with fastp, built clones with MiXCR and kept in-frame beta chains. Records with the same CDR3 protein are collapsed into one entry carrying the most frequent genes and DNA. Recorded for this sample are roughly 460,000 distinct CDR3 sequences; approximately 11% of them occurred a single time. The ten largest clones add up to 10% to 15% of the sample. The CDR3 has 15 amino acids, counting the end cysteine and phenylalanine. Solely the CDR3 DNA is kept, with 45 bases framed from the first base. The germline V gene (reference sequence) gives CDR1 as MNHEY and CDR2 as SMNVEV. The V and J ends are trimmed by 5 bases and 5 bases, leaving 18 bases between them.

This specimen was PBMCs from blood, taken roughly 47 days after vaccination. The receptor chain draws on TRBV27 and TRBJ2-5, with TRBD2 as a weak D call on 5 bases. The sequence came from a middle-aged man who received an inactivated influenza vaccine. Donor details come from another sample of the same person, matched by shared clones. The DNA is as follows: TGTGCCAGCAGTCCCTATGGAGGACCCATGGAGACCCAGTACTTC. Translated, this is CASSPYGGPMETQYF.